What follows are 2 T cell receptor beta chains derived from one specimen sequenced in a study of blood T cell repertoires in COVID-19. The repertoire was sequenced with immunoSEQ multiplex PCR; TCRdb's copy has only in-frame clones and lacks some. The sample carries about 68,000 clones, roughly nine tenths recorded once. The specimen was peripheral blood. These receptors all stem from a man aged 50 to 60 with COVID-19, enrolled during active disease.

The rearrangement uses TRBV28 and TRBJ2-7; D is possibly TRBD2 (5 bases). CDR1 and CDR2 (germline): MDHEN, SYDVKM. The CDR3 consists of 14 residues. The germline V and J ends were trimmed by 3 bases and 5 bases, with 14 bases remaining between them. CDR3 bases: TGTGCCAGCAGTTTGAGGGCAGGACCCCACGAGCAGTACTTC. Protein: CASSLRAGPHEQYF.

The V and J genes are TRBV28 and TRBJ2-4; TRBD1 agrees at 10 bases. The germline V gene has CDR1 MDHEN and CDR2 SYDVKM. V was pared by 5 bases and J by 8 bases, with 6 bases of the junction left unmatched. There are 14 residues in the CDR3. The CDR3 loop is CASSTDRGKYIQYF. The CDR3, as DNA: TGTGCCAGCAGTACGGACAGGGGGAAGTACATTCAGTACTTC. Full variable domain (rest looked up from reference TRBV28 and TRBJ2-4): DVKVTQSSRYLVKRTGEKVFLECVQDMDHENMFWYRQDPGLGLRLIYFSYDVKMKEKGDIPEGYSVSREKKERFSLILESASTNQTSMYLCASSTDRGKYIQYFGAGTRLSVL.